The 30 T cell receptor beta chains reported below all come from one sample, sequenced in a study of T cells after yellow fever vaccination. MiXCR was run by TCRdb on the 5' RACE reads, yielding one entry per CDR3 protein. The sample has 300,000 to 400,000 distinct CDR3 sequences, under 15% seen once. This sample comprised CD4+ T cells sorted from PBMCs, obtained 15 days after the yellow fever booster vaccination. The receptors were gathered from a man between 18 and 35 years old who received the YFV17D yellow fever vaccine.

This chain links TRBV7-2 with TRBJ1-4; D is perhaps TRBD1 (5 bases). Germline CDR1 SGHTA, CDR2 FQGNSA. CDR3 length: 14 amino acids. V lost 6 bases and J lost 10, with 18 bases in between. Here the CDR3 reads CASSSVLLGGKLFF. The DNA for the CDR3 is TGTGCCAGCAGTTCCGTCCTACTGGGGGGAAAACTGTTTTTT.

This clonotype has a count of ten or more. The rearrangement uses TRBV5-6 and TRBJ1-6; no clear D gene. Trimming shortened V by 6 bases and J by 0 bases, and 1 base separated the two germline ends. CDR3 length: 12 residues. CDR1 and CDR2 from the germline V gene are SGHDT and YYEEEE. In nucleotides, the CDR3 is TGTGCCAGCACCTCCTATAATTCACCCCTCCACTTT. It translates to CASTSYNSPLHF. Using reference TRBV5-6 and TRBJ1-6 for the parts outside the CDR3, the full variable domain is DAGVTQSPTHLIKTRGQQVTLRCSPKSGHDTVSWYQQALGQGPQFIFQYYEEEERQRGNFPDRFSGHQFPNYSSELNVNALLLGDSALYLCASTSYNSPLHFGNGTRLTVT.

The chain is built from TRBV11-2 and TRBJ2-7; D remains unclear. Trimming took 3 bases from V and 4 from J, leaving 7 bases between them. Germline V gene data show CDR1 as SGHAT and CDR2 as FQNNGV. The CDR3 totals 12 residues. CDR3 in amino acids: CASSFGPYEQYV. The CDR3 bases are TGTGCCAGCAGCTTCGGACCTTACGAGCAGTACGTC.

This clonotype came up a few times. The chain joins TRBV2 to TRBJ2-6; 7 bases align to TRBD2. This CDR3 spans 16 amino acids. Germline V gene lookup returns CDR1 SNHLY and CDR2 FYNNEI. With V trimmed by 6 bases and J by 1 base, 6 bases remained unmatched. This chain's CDR3 is CASRIGGGSGANVLTF. In DNA, the CDR3 is TGTGCCAGCAGGATCGGGGGAGGGTCTGGGGCCAACGTCCTGACTTTC.

This clonotype appeared a few times. The V call is TRBV20-1, the J call TRBJ2-1, with 7 bases fitting TRBD1. CDR1 and CDR2 from the germline V gene are DFQATT and SNEGSKA (reference sequence). This CDR3 is 14 amino acids long. V dropped 5 bases and J dropped 0; count of bases not matched to a gene: 4. The CDR3 DNA reads as TGCAGTGCTCAACACAGGGGCTCCTACAATGAGCAGTTCTTC. Translated, it gives CSAQHRGSYNEQFF.

This chain links TRBV5-6 with TRBJ2-1; D may be TRBD2 (6 bases). The CDR3 covers 17 residues. V lost 7 bases to trimming and J lost 1 base, with 21 bases between them. Germline CDR1 and CDR2: SGHDT and YYEEEE. The CDR3 reads CASGPLKGGRSYNEQFF. CDR3 in DNA: TGTGCCAGCGGACCCCTTAAGGGAGGTCGGTCCTACAATGAGCAGTTCTTC.

This chain joins TRBV5-1 and TRBJ2-1; 8 nucleotides align to TRBD2. The CDR3 extends over 15 amino acids. V gave up 3 bases and J gave up 5 bases; unmatched junction bases: 7. Germline V lookup: CDR1 SGHRS, CDR2 YFSETQ. DNA for the CDR3: TGCGCCAGCAGCTGGTTCGGGGGGGGAAACAATGAGCAGTTCTTC. Its translation is CASSWFGGGNNEQFF. Variable domain in full (rest from reference TRBV5-1 and TRBJ2-1): KAGVTQTPRYLIKTRGQQVTLSCSPISGHRSVSWYQQTPGQGLQFLFEYFSETQRNKGNFPGRFSGRQFSNSRSEMNVSTLELGDSALYLCASSWFGGGNNEQFFGPGTRLTVL.

This clonotype appeared a few times. This rearrangement joins TRBV20-1 to TRBJ1-5; possible D gene TRBD1, 5 bases. V was shortened by 1 base and J by 7 bases, with 14 bases between the two germline ends. CDR3 length: 14 residues. Germline V CDR1 and CDR2: DFQATT, SNEGSKA (reference sequence). This CDR3 reads CSARGGTRVQPQHF. The CDR3 region has the DNA TGCAGTGCTAGAGGTGGGACCCGTGTACAGCCCCAGCATTTT.

The V call is TRBV5-5, the J call TRBJ2-2; D uncertain. This CDR3 is 14 amino acids long. The germline V gene has CDR1 SGHKS and CDR2 YYEKEE (reference sequence). With 4 bases removed from V and 4 bases from J, the gap between germline ends came to 11 bases. The CDR3 region has the DNA TGTGCCAGCAGCCCGGATCCCCTCACCGGGGAGCTGTTTTTT. Translated, it gives CASSPDPLTGELFF.

This chain joins TRBV7-9 and TRBJ1-1; a possible D gene is TRBD1 (6 bases). CDR1 SEHNR and CDR2 FQNEAQ come from the germline V gene (reference sequence). This CDR3 is 14 amino acids long. Trimming removed 5 bases at V and 4 bases at J, with 14 bases between. CDR3 in DNA: TGTGCCAGCAGCCCCCCGGGGGCCGCCACTGAAGCTTTCTTT. Protein product: CASSPPGAATEAFF.

The chain employs TRBV6-1 and TRBJ2-1; perhaps TRBD2 as D (6 bases). V was pared by 5 bases and J by 4 bases, with 18 bases between. This CDR3 is built from 16 residues. The germline CDR1 and CDR2 sequences are MNHNS and SASEGT. The CDR3 region has the DNA TGTGCCAGCAGTAATCGGACTATCCCAGGGTACAATGAGCAGTTCTTC. This sequence encodes CASSNRTIPGYNEQFF.

This chain uses TRBV12-5 with TRBJ1-5; 8 bases fit TRBD1. Germline CDR1 and CDR2: LGHNT and FRNRAP. The length of the CDR3 is 16 residues. Trimming at V came to 1 base and at J to 6 bases, leaving 8 bases not matched to a gene. This CDR3 is CASGLAHRGKGQPQHF. Here the CDR3 DNA reads TGTGCTAGTGGTTTGGCGCACAGGGGGAAAGGTCAGCCCCAGCATTTT.

The J gene is TRBJ2-7, the V gene TRBV4-3, with a possible D match to TRBD1 (6 bases). Trimming took off 4 bases at V and 3 bases at J, with 19 bases between the two ends. In germline, CDR1 is LGHNA, CDR2 YSLEER. The CDR3 runs 16 residues. The CDR3 DNA reads as TGCGCCAGCAGCCCCCGCCCCGACGGACAGCTCTACGAGCAGTACGTC. Its protein is CASSPRPDGQLYEQYV.

This chain uses TRBV7-9 with TRBJ2-4; 9 bases fit TRBD2. The junction had 9 bases not matched to a gene; V was cut back by 4 bases and J by 8 bases. The CDR3 length is 15 residues. From germline, CDR1 is SEHNR and CDR2 FQNEAQ (reference sequence). This CDR3 is CASSYAGSSGDIQYF. The CDR3 DNA reads TGTGCCAGCAGCTACGCAGGGTCTAGCGGGGACATTCAGTACTTC.

This clonotype was observed many times. This rearrangement joins TRBV6-2 or TRBV6-3 to TRBJ1-1, with D possibly matching TRBD1 (6 bases). CDR1 and CDR2 from the germline V gene are MNHEY and SVGEGT. This CDR3 comprises 14 residues. Trimming removed 7 bases from V and 4 bases from J, with 16 bases in between. CDR3 nucleotides: TGTGCCAGCACCGACGAAGGGGGAGGCACTGAAGCTTTCTTT. Translating gives CASTDEGGGTEAFF.

The genes are TRBV5-1 and TRBJ2-5; D unresolved. CDR1 and CDR2 (germline): SGHRS, YFSETQ. V dropped 6 bases and J dropped 4 bases, with 16 bases sitting between them. The CDR3 is made up of 14 amino acids. CDR3 sequence reads: CASNPDSWGETQYF. In nucleotides, the CDR3 is TGCGCCAGCAACCCTGACTCCTGGGGAGAGACCCAGTACTTC.

The CDR3 is CASSSLARQFF. In DNA, the CDR3 is TGTGCCAGCAGTTCACTGGCTCGCCAGTTCTTC. V usage is TRBV6-2 or TRBV6-3 and J usage is TRBJ2-1, with D hard to call. The CDR3 is made up of 11 amino acids. The V end was cut by 4 bases, the J end by 13 bases, with 11 bases between. CDR1 and CDR2 (germline): MNHEY, SVGEGT.

The chain is built from TRBV12-3 or TRBV12-4 and TRBJ1-1, with D hard to call. V lost 6 bases, J lost 0 bases, and 8 bases lay in between. This CDR3 is built from 13 residues. The CDR3 region is CASSFHMNTEAFF. CDR3 DNA: TGTGCCAGCAGCTTCCATATGAACACTGAAGCTTTCTTT.

The chain recombines TRBV7-8 with TRBJ2-5; the match to TRBD2 covers 13 bases. The CDR3 covers 19 residues. The germline gives CDR1 SGHVS, CDR2 FQNEAQ. J lost 7 bases, V lost 0 bases, and 14 bases had no gene match. CDR3 protein: CASSLARLAGGPTSRTQYF. CDR3 DNA: TGTGCCAGCAGCTTAGCTAGACTAGCGGGGGGCCCCACGTCAAGGACCCAGTACTTC.

This clonotype has a handful of counts. The V and J genes are TRBV6-2 or TRBV6-3 and TRBJ2-5; no firm D call. The V gene lost 5 bases and the J gene lost 4 bases, with 20 bases spanning the gap. CDR3 length: 16 residues. The germline CDR1 and CDR2 sequences are MNHEY and SVGEGT. In nucleotides, the CDR3 is TGTGCCAGCAGTCCTGGTAGTGTAGCACGAGGAGAGACCCAGTACTTC. It yields the protein CASSPGSVARGETQYF.

The rearrangement links TRBV2 to TRBJ1-5; 8 bases map to TRBD1. V lost 7 bases and J lost 7; bases outside the gene matches: 9. This CDR3 has 14 residues. The germline V gene encodes CDR1 SNHLY and CDR2 FYNNEI. The CDR3: CASMGQAFGQPQHF. The DNA of the CDR3 is TGTGCCAGCATGGGACAGGCGTTTGGGCAGCCCCAGCATTTT.

V usage is TRBV6-6 and J usage is TRBJ1-1, with 10 bases aligning to TRBD1. The V gene's germline CDR1 is MNHNY and CDR2 SVGAGI (reference sequence). Trimming cost V 6 bases and J 5 bases; bases outside gene matches: 12. The CDR3 has 16 residues. The CDR3 nucleotides read TGTGCCAGCAGCTCCGGGACAGGGGAAATTGGGACTGAAGCTTTCTTT. Translation: CASSSGTGEIGTEAFF.

The J gene is TRBJ2-1, the V gene TRBV24-1, with a tentative D call TRBD2 (5 bases). Germline CDR1 is KGHDR and CDR2 is SFDVKD. The CDR3 has 16 amino acids. Between the trimmed V and J ends, which lost 1 base and 0 bases, there was a span of 9 bases. The CDR3 protein is CATSDFRESSYNEQFF. CDR3 nucleotide sequence: TGTGCCACCAGTGATTTCCGGGAAAGCTCCTACAATGAGCAGTTCTTC.

The table lists this clonotype with a few counts. The J gene is TRBJ1-2, the V gene TRBV20-1; D is perhaps TRBD1 (5 bases). CDR1 and CDR2 (germline): DFQATT, SNEGSKA (reference sequence). This CDR3 region has 13 residues. The V gene lost 3 bases and the J gene lost 3 bases, with 11 bases spanning the gap. The DNA for the CDR3 is TGCAGTGCTAGGGGCCGGGGGGACTATGGCTACACCTTC. Its translation is CSARGRGDYGYTF.

This clonotype showed up just a few times. The chain combines TRBV7-2 with TRBJ2-1, with 9 bases lining up with TRBD2. The germline gives CDR1 SGHTA, CDR2 FQGNSA. The CDR3 loop spans 15 amino acids. Trimming cost V 1 base and J 7 bases; bases outside gene matches: 5. CDR3 bases: TGTGCCAGCAGCTTAGTGGGACTAGCCGGAAATGAGCAGTTCTTC. It encodes CASSLVGLAGNEQFF.

This clonotype was counted a few times. The V call is TRBV5-1, the J call TRBJ1-6; 8 positions match TRBD1. Trimming took 5 bases from V and 18 from J; bases not matched to a gene: 10. This CDR3 is built from 12 residues. Germline CDR1 and CDR2: SGHRS and YFSETQ. CDR3 protein: CASSPEGGTGHF. The CDR3 DNA sequence: TGCGCCAGCAGTCCCGAGGGGGGGACAGGCCACTTT.

The chain joins TRBV20-1 to TRBJ2-3, with TRBD2 identical over 13 bases. Germline assignment: CDR1 DFQATT and CDR2 SNEGSKA (reference sequence). V was clipped by 3 bases and J by 6 bases; unmatched bases: 3. The CDR3 is made up of 14 amino acids. The CDR3 DNA follows: TGCAGTGCTAGTATGACTAGCGGGGGGGATACGCAGTATTTT. As protein: CSASMTSGGDTQYF.

This clonotype was observed a handful of times. The CDR3 bases are TGTGCCAGTAGCCGGGACAGCTACATTGAAGCTTTCTTT. Translating gives CASSRDSYIEAFF. The chain uses TRBV19 and TRBJ1-1; TRBD1 agrees at 7 bases. Unmatched junction bases numbered 8, after V lost 6 bases and J lost 7 bases. CDR3 length: 13 amino acids. The germline V gene encodes CDR1 LNHDA and CDR2 SQIVND (reference sequence).

This sequence joins TRBV15 and TRBJ1-1; 9 bases line up with TRBD1. Germline V CDR1 and CDR2: LNHNV, YYDKDF (reference sequence). This CDR3 comprises 17 residues. V lost 8 bases, J lost 4 bases, and 17 bases stayed unmatched. CDR3 sequence reads: CATFSNGQGTGSTEAFF. CDR3 in DNA: TGTGCCACCTTTTCAAACGGGCAAGGGACAGGGTCCACTGAAGCTTTCTTT.

The gene calls are TRBV9 and TRBJ2-3; D could derive from TRBD1 or TRBD2 (5 bases each). V lost 0 bases and J lost 3, with 14 bases in between. The CDR3 has 16 amino acids. CDR1 is SGDLS, CDR2 YYNGEE, per germline. CDR3: CASSVGDPGRTDTQYF. The CDR3 DNA reads as TGTGCCAGCAGCGTAGGGGACCCGGGACGGACAGATACGCAGTATTTT.